This TCR beta chain was identified during a study of blood T cell repertoires in COVID-19. Background on the study: Researchers got acute and convalescent COVID-19 samples from the United States, Italy and Spain.

In its sample, this clone was seen a few times. Produced via immunoSEQ multiplex PCR; TCRdb's table is partial and in-frame only. The table shows approximately 75,000 clones, with roughly 85% occurring only once. Germline-derived CDR1 and CDR2 are PRHDT and FYEKMQ (reference sequence). The germline V and J ends were trimmed by 3 bases and 1 base, with 17 bases remaining between them. The CDR3 covers 17 residues. Material for sequencing was peripheral blood. The rearrangement links TRBV13 to TRBJ2-3, with D maybe TRBD2 (6 bases). This sequence was found in a woman aged 80 or over with acute or convalescent COVID-19. CDR3 coding DNA: TGTGCCAGCAGCTTCCGCCGGGGGATACTTGGCACAGATACGCAGTATTTT. Its protein is CASSFRRGILGTDTQYF.